The table lists the clone carrying this T cell receptor beta chain with a few counts. The antigen remains undetermined. This CDR3 contains 15 residues. Germline CDR1 is MGHRA and CDR2 is YSYEKL. Trimming removed 1 base at V and 3 bases at J, with 10 bases between. TCRdb redid the calling of the reads with MiXCR, one entry per CDR3 protein. The repertoire holds fewer than 300,000 distinct CDR3 sequences, with over 20% as singletons. The source of the sample is a study of T cell repertoires in cytomegalovirus infection. Study-wide context: Through public TCR beta signatures, both CMV infection and matching HLA type were indicated. Study-level results: Individuals carrying CMV plus the relevant HLA were identified by cumulative frequency of public TCR beta families. The study found HLA-C-restricted CMV-specific TCR beta clonotypes dominating the ex vivo response.

This TCR derives from a human donor in good health (CMV status not recorded). Some clones in this sample may be carry-over from other donors' samples. Sequencing was performed on PBMCs. The chain uses TRBV4-1 and TRBJ1-5; D unresolved. The CDR3 region has the DNA TGCGCCAGCAGCCAAGTCTTACAGCTCAATCAGCCCCAGCATTTT. The encoded protein is CASSQVLQLNQPQHF.